Listed here is a single TCR beta chain. This entry is derived from a study of shared clonotypes between healthy human individuals. CD4+ cell separation produced CD45RA+ naive and CD45RA-negative memory subsets. Deep level was the assay's run setting. Per the original methods: Owing to the provision of junction-only sequences devoid of quality scores by immunoSEQ, filtering differed. The protocol was immunoSEQ multiplex PCR, while the TCRdb copy is restricted to in-frame clones and leaves out a portion. V, J and clone size are taken as reported in that table, and D and trimming were inferred from the DNA itself. Here the sample spans more than 2,000,000 clones, 90% to 95% being singletons. Losses at the gene ends were 6 bases for V and 8 bases for J; bases not matched to a gene: 10. This CDR3 has 16 amino acids. Germline CDR1 reads SGHTA; CDR2 reads FQGNSA.

This TCR derives from a man between 18 and 29 years old in good health. Sequenced sample: naive CD4+ T cells sorted from blood. Subset here: CD45RA+ positively selected. The J gene is TRBJ2-3, the V gene TRBV7-2; 14 nucleotides align to TRBD2. The DNA of the CDR3 is TGTGCCAGCAGTCCGAGGGGACTAGCGGGAGATGGTACGCAGTATTTT. This sequence encodes CASSPRGLAGDGTQYF. Drawing the rest from reference TRBV7-2 and TRBJ2-3, the complete variable domain is GAGVSQSPSNKVTEKGKDVELRCDPISGHTALYWYRQSLGQGLEFLIYFQGNSAPDKSGLPSDRFSAERTGGSVSTLTIQRTQQEDSAVYLCASSPRGLAGDGTQYFGPGTRLTVL.